A selection of T cell receptor beta chains follows, all from one sample in a study of CD8 T cells in ankylosing spondylitis. One entry per CDR3 protein, called by TCRdb with MiXCR from the 5' RACE reads. Of fewer than 450,000 distinct CDR3 sequences listed, roughly a sixth are singletons. The source material was blood, either unsorted or a sorted T cell fraction (not recorded which). Receptors were obtained from a male donor with ankylosing spondylitis. Both conserved end residues are part of each CDR3. A D gene is named only where the DNA matches it firmly. For some rows the clone size is stated as once, few or many, or as a class when expanded; others skip it.

D: TRBD1; J: TRBJ2-7; size: few; V: TRBV2; CDR3: CAARGLGTGTYEQYF; DNA: TGTGCCGCAAGGGGCCTCGGGACAGGGACCTACGAGCAGTACTTC
D: NA; J: TRBJ2-3; size: few; V: TRBV5-1; CDR3: CASSLAPPRNTDTQYF; DNA: TGCGCCAGCAGCTTGGCGCCCCCACGAAACACAGATACGCAGTATTTT
D: NA; J: TRBJ2-7; size: NA; V: TRBV5-1; CDR3: CASSGGGLRSQEQYF; DNA: TGCGCCAGCAGCGGGGGGGGGCTTCGCTCTCAGGAGCAGTACTTC
D: TRBD2; J: TRBJ2-7; size: few; V: TRBV29-1; CDR3: CSVGPGGTYEQYF; DNA: TGCAGCGTTGGGCCGGGAGGGACCTACGAGCAGTACTTC
D: NA; J: TRBJ2-1; size: NA; V: TRBV5-1; CDR3: CASSPRDYNEQFF; DNA: TGCGCCAGCAGCCCCCGGGACTACAATGAGCAGTTCTTC
D: NA; J: TRBJ1-4; size: NA; V: TRBV20-1; CDR3: CSARENRFEKLFF; DNA: TGCAGTGCTAGGGAAAACAGGTTCGAAAAACTGTTTTTT
D: TRBD1; J: TRBJ1-2; size: few; V: TRBV20-1; CDR3: CSARDGTGDGYTF; DNA: TGCAGTGCTAGAGATGGGACAGGGGATGGCTACACCTTC
D: NA; J: TRBJ2-1; size: NA; V: TRBV10-3; CDR3: CAISEFNEQFF; DNA: TGTGCCATCAGTGAATTCAATGAGCAGTTCTTC
D: TRBD2; J: TRBJ2-1; size: NA; V: TRBV5-6; CDR3: CASSYAGAGGQNEQFF; DNA: TGTGCCAGCAGCTACGCCGGGGCGGGGGGGCAAAATGAGCAGTTCTTC
D: TRBD1; J: TRBJ1-3; size: few; V: TRBV27; CDR3: CASARQGTANTIYF; DNA: TGTGCCAGCGCTAGACAGGGGACTGCAAACACCATATATTTT
D: TRBD1; J: TRBJ1-6; size: many; V: TRBV12-3/TRBV12-4; CDR3: CASSGITGGSPLHF; DNA: TGTGCCAGCAGTGGGATTACAGGGGGATCACCCCTCCACTTT
D: TRBD2; J: TRBJ2-5; size: NA; V: TRBV6-2/TRBV6-3; CDR3: CASSPGTSGSGETQYF; DNA: TGTGCCAGCAGTCCCGGGACTAGCGGGAGTGGAGAGACCCAGTACTTC
D: NA; J: TRBJ1-3; size: NA; V: TRBV20-1; CDR3: CSAPDRRGSGNTIYF; DNA: TGCAGTGCTCCTGATCGACGGGGCTCTGGAAACACCATATATTTT
D: NA; J: TRBJ2-1; size: NA; V: TRBV12-3/TRBV12-4; CDR3: CASSFRHWYNEQFF; DNA: TGTGCCAGCAGTTTCCGACACTGGTACAATGAGCAGTTCTTC
D: NA; J: TRBJ1-2; size: few; V: TRBV5-1; CDR3: CASSLGLTDGYTF; DNA: TGCGCCAGCAGCTTGGGACTTACCGATGGCTACACCTTC
D: TRBD1; J: TRBJ1-4; size: NA; V: TRBV7-3; CDR3: CASSLYGTGDEKLFF; DNA: TGTGCCAGCAGCTTATACGGGACAGGGGATGAAAAACTGTTTTTT
D: NA; J: TRBJ1-6; size: NA; V: TRBV5-1; CDR3: CASSYQGTDSPLHF; DNA: TGCGCCAGCAGTTACCAGGGTACCGATTCACCCCTCCACTTT
D: TRBD2; J: TRBJ2-1; size: NA; V: TRBV20-1; CDR3: CSAQKPGLAHNEQFF; DNA: TGCAGTGCCCAGAAACCGGGACTAGCCCACAATGAGCAGTTCTTC
D: NA; J: TRBJ1-1; size: NA; V: TRBV20-1; CDR3: CSARLDPTGTEAFF; DNA: TGCAGTGCTAGGCTGGACCCGACCGGAACTGAAGCTTTCTTT
D: TRBD2; J: TRBJ2-1; size: NA; V: TRBV9; CDR3: CASTREDGGRGQNEQFF; DNA: TGTGCCAGCACCCGGGAGGATGGCGGGAGGGGGCAGAATGAGCAGTTCTTC
D: NA; J: TRBJ2-1; size: few; V: TRBV20-1; CDR3: CSATHWTGYNEQFF; DNA: TGCAGTGCTACACACTGGACCGGCTACAATGAGCAGTTCTTC
D: NA; J: TRBJ1-1; size: many; V: TRBV12-3/TRBV12-4; CDR3: CASSSIDKNTEAFF; DNA: TGTGCCAGCAGTTCGATAGACAAGAACACTGAAGCTTTCTTT
D: NA; J: TRBJ2-2; size: NA; V: TRBV5-1; CDR3: CASSLVPRGSGAGELFF; DNA: TGCGCCAGCAGCTTGGTGCCCAGGGGTAGCGGAGCCGGGGAGCTGTTTTTT
D: NA; J: TRBJ1-1; size: many; V: TRBV28; CDR3: CASRERRAQFTEAFF; DNA: TGTGCCAGCAGGGAGCGAAGGGCTCAGTTCACTGAAGCTTTCTTT
D: NA; J: TRBJ2-1; size: NA; V: TRBV9; CDR3: CASSVGSGQVNEQFF; DNA: TGTGCCAGCAGCGTAGGTAGCGGTCAGGTCAATGAGCAGTTCTTC
D: NA; J: TRBJ1-4; size: NA; V: TRBV11-3; CDR3: CASSLVYGQLNEKLFF; DNA: TGTGCCAGCAGCTTAGTATACGGACAGCTTAATGAAAAACTGTTTTTT
D: NA; J: TRBJ2-6; size: NA; V: TRBV6-1; CDR3: CASSVNLGQISSGANVLTF; DNA: TGTGCCAGCAGTGTGAATCTCGGACAGATAAGCTCTGGGGCCAACGTCCTGACTTTC
D: NA; J: TRBJ2-1; size: few; V: TRBV9; CDR3: CASSVAHNEQFF; DNA: TGTGCCAGCAGCGTCGCTCACAATGAGCAGTTCTTC
D: NA; J: TRBJ2-7; size: few; V: TRBV4-1; CDR3: CASSQDRGSLIYEQYF; DNA: TGCGCCAGCAGCCAAGACCGGGGATCCCTTATCTACGAGCAGTACTTC
D: TRBD2; J: TRBJ2-2; size: NA; V: TRBV9; CDR3: CASSPKTSGSHTGELFF; DNA: TGTGCCAGCAGCCCAAAGACTAGCGGGAGTCACACCGGGGAGCTGTTTTTT
D: NA; J: TRBJ1-1; size: few; V: TRBV30; CDR3: CAWSVLRNTEAFF; DNA: TGTGCCTGGAGTGTCTTGAGGAACACTGAAGCTTTCTTT
D: NA; J: TRBJ2-7; size: NA; V: TRBV3-1; CDR3: CASSQDAPYEQYF; DNA: TGTGCCAGCAGCCAAGATGCGCCCTACGAGCAGTACTTC
D: NA; J: TRBJ2-2; size: NA; V: TRBV2; CDR3: CASSGQDIGTGELFF; DNA: TGTGCCAGCAGTGGACAAGATATCGGGACCGGGGAGCTGTTTTTT
D: TRBD2; J: TRBJ2-7; size: NA; V: TRBV7-9; CDR3: CASSLVRGVPPYEQYF; DNA: TGTGCCAGCAGCTTAGTCCGGGGGGTCCCTCCCTACGAGCAGTACTTC
D: TRBD2; J: TRBJ2-7; size: NA; V: TRBV6-2/TRBV6-3; CDR3: CASSYSRSGTPWTDYEQYF; DNA: TGTGCCAGCAGTTACTCGCGGAGCGGGACCCCATGGACCGACTACGAGCAGTACTTC
D: TRBD2; J: TRBJ2-7; size: NA; V: TRBV20-1; CDR3: CSARDPSGRAFYEQYF; DNA: TGCAGTGCTAGAGATCCTAGCGGGAGGGCCTTCTACGAGCAGTACTTC
D: NA; J: TRBJ1-5; size: NA; V: TRBV20-1; CDR3: CSALLQEAPKSQPQHF; DNA: TGCAGTGCCCTGTTACAGGAGGCGCCTAAGTCTCAGCCCCAGCATTTT
D: NA; J: TRBJ2-1; size: few; V: TRBV20-1; CDR3: CSARSREYNEQFF; DNA: TGCAGTGCTAGATCACGGGAATACAATGAGCAGTTCTTC
D: TRBD1; J: TRBJ2-7; size: NA; V: TRBV5-5; CDR3: CASSSPDRGLYEQYF; DNA: TGTGCCAGCAGCTCACCGGACAGGGGGCTTTACGAGCAGTACTTC
D: NA; J: TRBJ1-6; size: few; V: TRBV9; CDR3: CASSKAGQGQSALHF; DNA: TGTGCCAGCAGCAAAGCTGGGCAGGGTCAATCGGCCCTCCACTTT
D: NA; J: TRBJ1-1; size: many; V: TRBV12-3/TRBV12-4; CDR3: CASSPRQEAEAFF; DNA: TGTGCCAGCAGTCCCCGACAGGAGGCTGAAGCTTTCTTT
D: TRBD1; J: TRBJ2-7; size: few; V: TRBV7-9; CDR3: CASSLYPGQDPYEQYF; DNA: TGTGCCAGCAGCTTATACCCGGGACAGGATCCCTACGAGCAGTACTTC